These T cell receptor beta chains were read from a single sample in a study of technical replicates of blood from several donors. The assay was immunoSEQ multiplex PCR, and TCRdb's table has in-frame clones only and misses some. The profile shows around 76,000 clones, just over 90% of them singletons. Sequenced: T cells isolated from PBMCs. These TCRs come from a human donor in good health. Both conserved end residues are part of each CDR3. D genes are given only for firm matches. Size is stated for part of the rows, as once, few or many counts, or as a class when the clone is expanded.

clone_size	d_call	v_call	j_call	cdr3_nt	cdr3_aa
once	TRBD2	TRBV7-6	TRBJ2-5	TGTGCCAGCAGCATACTAGCGGGGGAACAAGAGACCCAGTACTTC	CASSILAGEQETQYF
.	TRBD2	TRBV13	TRBJ2-7	TGTGCCAGCAGCCGAACCGGGCTAGCGGGCCCGGGGGGCGAGCAGTACTTC	CASSRTGLAGPGGEQYF
.	.	TRBV19	TRBJ2-7	TGTGCCAGTAGTACGGGAAGCTTGTACGAGCAGTACTTC	CASSTGSLYEQYF
.	.	TRBV10-3	TRBJ1-1	TGTGCCATCAGTGAGCGGGGAGGTACGACTGAAGCTTTCTTT	CAISERGGTTEAFF
.	TRBD1	TRBV19	TRBJ2-3	TGTGCCAGTAGTAAGGTAGGGGGCGTCCTGGATACGCAGTATTTT	CASSKVGGVLDTQYF
.	.	TRBV6-1	TRBJ2-5	TGTGCCAGCAGAAGGGCTCACGGGGACCAAGAGACCCAGTACTTC	CASRRAHGDQETQYF
.	TRBD2	TRBV7-9	TRBJ2-1	TGTGCCAGCAGTCTTCCCCCGGGACTAGCGGGAGACAATGAGCAGTTCTTC	CASSLPPGLAGDNEQFF
.	TRBD2	TRBV5-6	TRBJ2-1	TGTGCCAGCAGCTCAATAGCGGGTCGGTACAATGAGCAGTTCTTC	CASSSIAGRYNEQFF
.	TRBD1	TRBV5-6	TRBJ1-5	TGTGCCAGCAGCTTTTACAGGGGGGCCAATCAGCCCCAGCATTTT	CASSFYRGANQPQHF
once	TRBD2	TRBV7-2	TRBJ2-1	TGTGCCAGCAGCTTGGGGACTAGCGGGAGTTCCAATGAGCAGTTCTTC	CASSLGTSGSSNEQFF
.	.	TRBV29-1	TRBJ2-7	TGCAGCGTTGGGCAGGACTCCTACGAGCAGTACTTC	CSVGQDSYEQYF
.	TRBD2	TRBV19	TRBJ2-7	TGTGCCAGTAGTTTAGCGGGGAGCTCCTACGAGCAGTACTTC	CASSLAGSSYEQYF
.	.	TRBV10-2	TRBJ2-1	TGCGCCACCTCACAGGGAAGGGCCTACAATGAGCAGTTCTTC	CATSQGRAYNEQFF
.	.	TRBV6-1	TRBJ2-7	TGTGCCAGCAGTGAACGGGAACCCGCAGAGGGGGTAGGCTACGAGCAGTACTTC	CASSEREPAEGVGYEQYF
.	TRBD2	TRBV6-6	TRBJ2-3	TGTGCCAGCAGTTATCCCCAGCGGGAAGGCACAGATACGCAGTATTTT	CASSYPQREGTDTQYF
few	TRBD1	TRBV27	TRBJ1-2	TGTGCCAGCAGTTCCGGTCCCGGGACAGGGTTCGGCTATGGCTACACCTTC	CASSSGPGTGFGYGYTF
.	.	TRBV20-1	TRBJ2-5	TGCAGTGTGGAGGAGACCCAGTACTTC	CSVEETQYF
.	TRBD1	TRBV7-9	TRBJ1-1	TGTGCCAGCAGCCAACGGACAGGGCTGAACACTGAAGCTTTCTTT	CASSQRTGLNTEAFF
.	TRBD1	TRBV7-9	TRBJ1-1	TGTGCCAGCAGCTCCCGGACAGGAGCGAACACTGAAGCTTTCTTT	CASSSRTGANTEAFF
.	TRBD1	TRBV10-3	TRBJ1-1	TGTGCCATCAGTCTACGACAGGGGGCGGACACTGAAGCTTTCTTT	CAISLRQGADTEAFF
.	TRBD1	TRBV4-2	TRBJ2-1	TGTGCCAGCAGCCAGATTGAAACCGGGACAGGGGGATATGAGCAGTTCTTC	CASSQIETGTGGYEQFF
.	TRBD1	TRBV6-4	TRBJ2-3	TGTGCCAGCAGTGAAAGGGACAGTGCTATCACAGATACGCAGTATTTT	CASSERDSAITDTQYF
once	TRBD1	TRBV10-3	TRBJ1-2	TGTGCCATCGGACAGGGGGCCCTTAACTATGGCTACACCTTC	CAIGQGALNYGYTF
once	TRBD1	TRBV5-1	TRBJ1-2	TGCGCCAGCAGAGCACTCTCGGGGACAGGGCTTAACTATGGCTACACCTTC	CASRALSGTGLNYGYTF
.	.	TRBV21-1	TRBJ1-1	TGTGCCAGCAGCAAAGGGAGAGTCGGGATGAACACTGAAGCTTTCTTT	CASSKGRVGMNTEAFF
once	.	TRBV11-2	TRBJ2-7	TGTGCCAGCAGCTTACCCTGGGCGGGGGAGCAGTACTTC	CASSLPWAGEQYF
.	TRBD1	TRBV5-4	TRBJ1-2	TGTGCCAGCAGCAAAGACAGGGGGACCTATGGCTACACCTTC	CASSKDRGTYGYTF